The 4 T cell receptor beta chains reported below all come from one sample, sequenced in a study of regulatory T cells in long-lasting Graves disease. Time point defined: newly diagnosed GD, antithyroid drugs for less than 3 months. The TCR library was made from RNA extracted from PBMCs. Library construction for TCR beta used iRepertoire HTBI primers and Arm-PCR of CDR3 regions. TCRdb analysed the multiplex PCR reads with MiXCR anew, one entry per CDR3 protein. The sample records some 330,000 distinct CDR3 sequences, approximately 12% being singletons. Another study also made use of these data, one on T cells in Graves' hyperthyroidism and ophthalmopathy.

The material sequenced was peripheral blood mononuclear cells (PBMCs), taken at new diagnosis, from a patient treated with antithyroid drugs. The origin of the receptors is a woman between 18 and 29 years old with Graves disease.

Remarks on this clonotype: The final CDR3 position lacks the conserved phenylalanine or tryptophan, pointing to a likely read error. V is TRBV6-4 and J is TRBJ1-1; 8 bases line up with TRBD1. Germline V gene sequence: CDR1 MRHNA, CDR2 SNTAGT. V lost 5 bases, J lost 9 bases, and 17 bases stayed unmatched. The CDR3 contains 16 residues. The CDR3 bases are TGTGCCAGCAGTAGGTATCAGGGGGCGAGCCTCCATCAAGCTTTCCTT. Translation: CASSRYQGASLHQAFL.

The table lists this clonotype with a few counts. In DNA form, the CDR3 reads TGTGCCAGCAGCTGGTATTCGATCGAGGGGGAGCAGTTCTTC. Its protein is CASSWYSIEGEQFF. The chain is built from TRBV7-2 and TRBJ2-1, with D perhaps given as TRBD1 or TRBD2 (5 bases each). The germline V and J ends were trimmed by 4 bases and 10 bases, with 17 bases remaining between them. CDR1 and CDR2 from the germline V gene are SGHTA and FQGNSA. This CDR3 spans 14 amino acids.

This clonotype showed up just a few times. It may be a read error: a sequence one base away is much more abundant. V gene TRBV6-9 combines with J gene TRBJ2-1; TRBD2 matches 10 bases. Germline CDR1 MNHGY, CDR2 SVAAGI. The CDR3 runs 16 residues. The junction had 11 bases not matched to a gene; V was cut back by 4 bases and J by 8 bases. The CDR3 spells CASSCIGSGGEDEQFF. CDR3 in DNA: TGTGCCAGCAGTTGTATCGGGAGCGGGGGGGAGGATGAGCAGTTCTTC.

Comment on this clonotype: One end of the junction varies from germline; a read error may be responsible. This sequence joins TRBV20-1 and TRBJ2-2; D assignment may be TRBD1 or TRBD2 (7 bases each). CDR1 DFQATT and CDR2 SNEGSKA come from the germline V gene (reference sequence). The length of the CDR3 is 15 residues. Written as DNA, the CDR3 is TGCAGTGCTAGAGAGGCGGGAGAGGGGGCCGGGGAGCTGCTTTTT. This codes for CSAREAGEGAGELLF.